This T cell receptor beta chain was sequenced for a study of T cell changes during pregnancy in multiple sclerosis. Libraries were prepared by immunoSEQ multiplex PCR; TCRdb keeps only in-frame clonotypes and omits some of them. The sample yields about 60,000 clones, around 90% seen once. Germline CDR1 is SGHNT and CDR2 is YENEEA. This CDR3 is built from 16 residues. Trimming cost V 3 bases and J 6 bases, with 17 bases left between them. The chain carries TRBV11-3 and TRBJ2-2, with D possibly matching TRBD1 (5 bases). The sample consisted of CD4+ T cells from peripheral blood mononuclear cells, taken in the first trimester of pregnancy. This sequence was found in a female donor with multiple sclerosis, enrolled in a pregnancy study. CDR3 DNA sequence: TGTGCCAGCAGCTTGTTATCGGACACGCGAGCCGGGGAGCTGTTTTTT. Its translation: CASSLLSDTRAGELFF.